The 27 T cell receptor beta chains presented below share a single source sample, sequenced in a study of cytomegalovirus exposure and HLA in healthy donors. Repertoires were generated with immunoSEQ multiplex PCR, while TCRdb's copy carries only in-frame clones and drops some. The table has more than 300,000 clones, about nine tenths seen once. Sequencing input: PBMCs. These TCRs come from a woman in her late teens or twenties in good health and CMV-seronegative.

This clone was seen just once. The J gene is TRBJ1-2, the V gene TRBV30; 9 positions agree with TRBD1. The CDR3 sequence is 13 residues long. Trimming cost V 2 bases and J 4 bases; bases outside gene matches: 2. Germline V lookup: CDR1 GTSNPN, CDR2 SVGIG (reference sequence). The CDR3 nucleotides read TGTGCCTGGAGTTTGACAGGGGGCTATGGCTACACCTTC. Translation gives CAWSLTGGYGYTF.

This clone was counted once. The J gene is TRBJ2-7, the V gene TRBV27, with D possibly being TRBD2 (6 bases). Trimming took 4 bases from V and 5 from J, leaving 9 bases between them. The germline V gene has CDR1 MNHEY and CDR2 SMNVEV (reference sequence). CDR3 length equals 12 residues. In DNA, the CDR3 is TGTGCCAGCAGTTACCGCGGGGACGAGCAGTACTTC. Translating it yields CASSYRGDEQYF.

This clone was observed a few times. This CDR3 is also generated by other DNA sequences in the sample. V gene TRBV5-1 combines with J gene TRBJ2-7, with D unclear. Per the germline V gene, CDR1 is SGHRS and CDR2 is YFSETQ. V lost 3 bases, J lost 4 bases, and 8 bases lay in between. The CDR3 loop spans 12 amino acids. The CDR3: CASSSSSYEQYF. The CDR3 DNA reads TGCGCCAGCAGCTCCAGTTCTTACGAGCAGTACTTC.

V gene TRBV6-6 combines with J gene TRBJ2-7, with 11 bases identical to TRBD1. The germline V gene encodes CDR1 MNHNY and CDR2 SVGAGI (reference sequence). The CDR3 spans 14 residues. The J segment lost 2 bases and the V segment lost 5 bases, leaving 2 bases of the junction unmatched. The CDR3 reads CASSRGQGAYEQYF. The CDR3 DNA reads TGTGCCAGCAGTAGGGGACAGGGGGCCTACGAGCAGTACTTC.

The V call is TRBV27, the J call TRBJ2-2; 9 bases are shared with TRBD1. The CDR3 length is 15 residues. V lost 8 bases and J lost 2; bases outside the gene matches: 6. The germline V gene has CDR1 MNHEY and CDR2 SMNVEV (reference sequence). CDR3 residues: CASSADRGNTGELFF. CDR3 nucleotides: TGTGCCAGCTCCGCGGACAGGGGAAACACCGGGGAGCTGTTTTTT.

The chain uses TRBV6-5 and TRBJ2-7, with TRBD2 as a possible D gene (6 bases). CDR1 and CDR2 (germline): MNHEY, SVGAGI. Trimming removed 8 bases at V and 9 bases at J, with 23 bases between. The CDR3 contains 14 residues. As DNA, the CDR3 is TGTGCCAGCGGGGCAAGGGAGAGGAGGGGCTTGCAGTACTTC. It is translated as CASGARERRGLQYF.

V usage is TRBV30 and J usage is TRBJ1-3; D unclear. V shed 2 bases and J shed 0 bases, with 5 bases lying between them. The length of the CDR3 is 13 residues. CDR1 is GTSNPN, CDR2 SVGIG, per germline (reference sequence). The CDR3 sequence: CAWSLYSGNTIYF. The CDR3, as DNA: TGTGCCTGGAGTTTATACTCTGGAAACACCATATATTTT.

This chain links TRBV18 with TRBJ1-2, with D possibly TRBD1 on 6 matching bases. The ends were cut back, 3 bases at V and 3 bases at J, with 11 bases in the middle. The CDR3 runs 14 residues. Germline V gene lookup returns CDR1 KGHSH and CDR2 LQKENI. The CDR3 DNA sequence: TGTGCCAGCTCACCCTCTGCAGGGGACTATGGCTACACCTTC. It encodes CASSPSAGDYGYTF.

The J gene is TRBJ2-2, the V gene TRBV11-3, with 9 bases fitting TRBD1. Per germline, CDR1 SGHNT and CDR2 YENEEA. The trim removed 3 bases at V and 5 bases at J, leaving 7 bases unmatched. This CDR3 is built from 16 residues. CDR3 in amino acids: CASSFRTGVQTGELFF. The CDR3 DNA sequence: TGTGCCAGCAGCTTCAGGACAGGGGTACAAACCGGGGAGCTGTTTTTT.

The gene calls are TRBV23-1 and TRBJ2-3; a weak D match, TRBD1 (6 bases). TRBV23-1 is an ORF, with its function uncertain. The CDR3 spans 17 residues. V lost 8 bases and J 8 bases, leaving 29 bases between the germline ends. The CDR3 region has the DNA TGCGCCAGCTCAAACATCACGACAGGAACGAAGCTAGGTACGCAGTATTTT. The encoded protein is CASSNITTGTKLGTQYF.

CDR3 nucleotide sequence: TGTGCCAGCAGTGAATTAGGGTGGGGGACAGCAGCATTGAACACTGAAGCTTTCTTT. Protein sequence: CASSELGWGTAALNTEAFF. The chain couples TRBV6-1 to TRBJ1-1, with 7 bases lining up with TRBD1. V lost 2 bases to trimming and J lost 0 bases; unmatched junction nucleotides: 15. The CDR3 has 19 amino acids. The germline V gene has CDR1 MNHNS and CDR2 SASEGT.

The CDR3 sequence is CASSIDGGVPLHF. CDR3 DNA: TGTGCCAGTAGTATAGACGGGGGAGTGCCCCTCCACTTT. This chain connects TRBV19 to TRBJ1-6; the D gene is possibly TRBD1 (5 bases). Germline V lookup: CDR1 LNHDA, CDR2 SQIVND (reference sequence). With 0 bases removed from V and 13 bases from J, the gap between germline ends came to 10 bases. This CDR3 is built from 13 residues.

This chain links TRBV28 with TRBJ1-1, with a tentative D call TRBD1 (5 bases). In germline, CDR1 is MDHEN, CDR2 SYDVKM. The CDR3 has 13 amino acids. CDR3 DNA sequence: TGTACCACTGGGGCAGTGAGGAACACTGAAGCTTTCTTT. This gives the protein CTTGAVRNTEAFF. The full variable domain, completed using reference TRBV28 and TRBJ1-1, is DVKVTQSSRYLVKRTGEKVFLECVQDMDHENMFWYRQDPGLGLRLIYFSYDVKMKEKGDIPEGYSVSREKKERFSLILESASTNQTSMYLCTTGAVRNTEAFFGQGTRLTVV.

CDR3 coding DNA: TGTGCCAGCAGTTTTATTAGCGGGGGAGATGAGCAGTTCTTC. This translates into CASSFISGGDEQFF. The chain uses TRBV27 and TRBJ2-1, with TRBD2 matching 9 bases. Germline CDR1 reads MNHEY; CDR2 reads SMNVEV (reference sequence). The CDR3 totals 14 residues. Losses at the gene ends were 3 bases for V and 8 bases for J; bases not matched to a gene: 5.

This chain joins TRBV5-1 and TRBJ1-2; 9 nucleotides align to TRBD1. Germline V gives CDR1 SGHRS, CDR2 YFSETQ. The CDR3 runs to 15 residues. The ends lost 0 bases at V and 4 bases at J; junction bases unmatched: 4. This CDR3 is CASSLEQGASYGYTF. CDR3 nucleotides: TGCGCCAGCAGCTTGGAACAGGGGGCGTCCTATGGCTACACCTTC.

In its sample, this clone was seen a few times. V and J are TRBV28 and TRBJ2-2, with 8 bases that match TRBD1. Trimming cost V 4 bases and J 7 bases; bases outside gene matches: 14. CDR3 length equals 17 residues. The germline CDR1 and CDR2 sequences are MDHEN and SYDVKM. The CDR3 protein is CASSSHILPGGIGELFF. Written as DNA, the CDR3 is TGTGCCAGCAGTTCTCACATTTTGCCAGGGGGCATCGGGGAGCTGTTTTTT.

This chain uses TRBV6-5 with TRBJ2-4; D remains ambiguous. V was cut by 4 bases and J by 8 bases, with 12 bases left in between. This CDR3 is built from 13 residues. Germline-derived CDR1 and CDR2 are MNHEY and SVGAGI. The CDR3 nucleotides are TGTGCCAGCAGTTTGAATCTATTTGACATTCAGTACTTC. This encodes CASSLNLFDIQYF.

The chain combines TRBV11-2 with TRBJ1-3; D is uncertain. Trimming pared 7 bases from V and 0 bases from J, leaving 16 bases between. Germline-derived CDR1 and CDR2 are SGHAT and FQNNGV. This CDR3 spans 16 amino acids. CDR3 loop: CASTPNWGGSGNTIYF. CDR3 nucleotides: TGTGCCAGCACCCCAAACTGGGGAGGCTCTGGAAACACCATATATTTT.

The V call is TRBV11-2, the J call TRBJ2-5; TRBD1 is a possible D gene (5 bases). The V gene lost 1 base and the J gene lost 4 bases, with 10 bases spanning the gap. The CDR3 runs to 14 residues. Looked up from germline, CDR1 is SGHAT and CDR2 is FQNNGV. CDR3 region: CASSLAAGIETQYF. Written as DNA, the CDR3 is TGTGCCAGCAGCTTAGCGGCAGGGATAGAGACCCAGTACTTC. Full variable domain (missing parts from reference TRBV11-2 and TRBJ2-5): EAGVAQSPRYKIIEKRQSVAFWCNPISGHATLYWYQQILGQGPKLLIQFQNNGVVDDSQLPKDRFSAERLKGVDSTLKIQPAKLEDSAVYLCASSLAAGIETQYFGPGTRLLVL.

This clone was observed a single time. The chain carries TRBV11-2 and TRBJ2-5; 9 nucleotides line up with TRBD1. Losses at the gene ends were 8 bases for V and 5 bases for J; bases not matched to a gene: 6. This CDR3 spans 13 amino acids. Germline CDR1 reads SGHAT; CDR2 reads FQNNGV. The CDR3 nucleotides are TGTGCCAGCGAAAACAGGGGGCGGGAGACCCAGTACTTC. This encodes CASENRGRETQYF.

This clone was seen once. The chain links TRBV4-1 to TRBJ2-7, with D possibly matching TRBD1 (6 bases). The CDR3 is 16 amino acids. V was clipped by 0 bases and J by 6 bases, with 18 bases between them. Germline V gene lookup returns CDR1 MGHRA and CDR2 YSYEKL. CDR3 protein: CASSQDPPGTPGEQYF. The DNA for the CDR3 is TGCGCCAGCAGCCAAGATCCTCCCGGGACACCCGGCGAGCAGTACTTC.

The V gene is TRBV5-1, the J gene TRBJ2-7; D possibly corresponds to TRBD2 (6 bases). The germline CDR1 and CDR2 sequences are SGHRS and YFSETQ. Trimming removed 3 bases from V and 0 bases from J, with 13 bases in between. This CDR3 is built from 15 residues. The DNA for the CDR3 is TGCGCCAGCAGCTGCTTTTGGAGGGACTCCTACGAGCAGTACTTC. This gives the protein CASSCFWRDSYEQYF.

V usage is TRBV19 and J usage is TRBJ1-5; perhaps TRBD1 as D (5 bases). The CDR3 sequence is 16 residues long. Germline CDR1 reads LNHDA; CDR2 reads SQIVND (reference sequence). Trimming took off 1 base at V and 6 bases at J, with 16 bases between the two ends. The CDR3 sequence: CASSIAGSQGSQPQHF. The CDR3, as DNA: TGTGCCAGTAGTATAGCCGGTTCCCAGGGCAGTCAGCCCCAGCATTTT.

The chain has TRBV4-1 and TRBJ2-6; D possibly corresponds to TRBD1 (6 bases). Germline CDR1 and CDR2: MGHRA and YSYEKL. V shed 0 bases and J shed 1 base, with 10 bases lying between them. The CDR3 extends over 17 amino acids. The DNA of the CDR3 is TGCGCCAGCAGCCAAGATCCAACAGGGTCTGGGGCCAACGTCCTGACTTTC. Its translation is CASSQDPTGSGANVLTF.

This clone occurred many times. CDR3 loop: CASGRDRGTGELFF. The DNA of the CDR3 is TGTGCCAGCGGAAGGGACAGGGGAACCGGGGAGCTGTTTTTT. The chain links TRBV6-1 to TRBJ2-2, with 10 bases matching TRBD1. Germline V gene data show CDR1 as MNHNS and CDR2 as SASEGT. The CDR3 loop spans 14 amino acids. Trimming took 8 bases from V and 5 from J; bases not matched to a gene: 5.

This clone came up once. The DNA for the CDR3 is TGCAGCGTTGACTTCGGGGGACACACCGGGGAGCTGTTTTTT. It translates to CSVDFGGHTGELFF. This chain uses TRBV29-1 with TRBJ2-2; D is possibly TRBD2 (6 bases). Per the germline V gene, CDR1 is SQVTM and CDR2 is ANQGSEA. V lost 3 bases to trimming and J lost 3 bases, with 11 bases between them. The CDR3 runs to 14 residues.

The V gene is TRBV5-1, the J gene TRBJ2-3; D perhaps matches TRBD2 (6 bases). Germline lookup yields CDR1 SGHRS and CDR2 YFSETQ. There are 14 residues in the CDR3. V was shortened by 0 bases and J by 2 bases, with 7 bases between the two germline ends. The CDR3 loop is CASSLAGDTDTQYF. CDR3 coding DNA: TGCGCCAGCAGCTTGGCGGGGGACACAGATACGCAGTATTTT.